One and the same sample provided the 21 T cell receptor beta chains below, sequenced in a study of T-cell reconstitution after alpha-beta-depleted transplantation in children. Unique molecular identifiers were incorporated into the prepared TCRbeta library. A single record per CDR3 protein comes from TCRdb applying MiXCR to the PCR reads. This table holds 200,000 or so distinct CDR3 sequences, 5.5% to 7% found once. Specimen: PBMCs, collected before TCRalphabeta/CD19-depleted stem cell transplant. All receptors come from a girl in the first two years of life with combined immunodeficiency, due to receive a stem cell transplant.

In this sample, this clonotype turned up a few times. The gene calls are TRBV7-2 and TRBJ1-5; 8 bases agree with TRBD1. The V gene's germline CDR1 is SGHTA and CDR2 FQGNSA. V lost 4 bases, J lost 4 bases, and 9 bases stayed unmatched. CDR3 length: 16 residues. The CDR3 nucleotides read TGTGCCAGCAGCTCATCAGGGGGCGCGGGGAATCAGCCCCAGCATTTT. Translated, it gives CASSSSGGAGNQPQHF.

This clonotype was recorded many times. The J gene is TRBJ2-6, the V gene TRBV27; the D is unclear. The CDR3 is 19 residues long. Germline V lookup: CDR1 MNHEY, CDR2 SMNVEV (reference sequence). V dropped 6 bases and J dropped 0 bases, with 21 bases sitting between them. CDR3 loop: CASSDTNPLYPSGANVLTF. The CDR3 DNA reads TGTGCCAGCAGCGACACCAACCCCCTATATCCCTCTGGGGCCAACGTCCTGACTTTC. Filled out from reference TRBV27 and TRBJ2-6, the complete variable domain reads EAQVTQNPRYLITVTGKKLTVTCSQNMNHEYMSWYRQDPGLGLRQIYYSMNVEVTDKGDVPEGYKVSRKEKRNFPLILESPSPNQTSLYFCASSDTNPLYPSGANVLTFGAGSRLTVL.

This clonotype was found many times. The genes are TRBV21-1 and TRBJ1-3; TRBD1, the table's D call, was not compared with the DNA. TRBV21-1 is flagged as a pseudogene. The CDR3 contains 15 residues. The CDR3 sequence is CASSNRTGAGNTIYF. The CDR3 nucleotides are TGTGCCAGCAGCAACAGGACAGGGGCTGGAAACACCATATATTTT.

The chain's CDR3 is CASSHPQAGVLDTQYF. The CDR3 DNA reads as TGCGCCAGCAGCCACCCTCAAGCGGGAGTCTTAGATACGCAGTATTTT. The chain couples TRBV4-1 to TRBJ2-3; TRBD2 matches 8 bases. This CDR3 region has 16 residues. V gave up 3 bases and J gave up 5 bases; unmatched junction bases: 10. Germline-derived CDR1 and CDR2 are MGHRA and YSYEKL.

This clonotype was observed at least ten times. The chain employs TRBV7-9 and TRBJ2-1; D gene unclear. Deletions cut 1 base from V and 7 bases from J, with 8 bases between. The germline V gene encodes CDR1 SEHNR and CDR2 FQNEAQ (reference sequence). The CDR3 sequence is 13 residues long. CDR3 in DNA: TGTGCCAGCAGCTTAGGGGTGGTGAATGAGCAGTTCTTC. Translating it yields CASSLGVVNEQFF. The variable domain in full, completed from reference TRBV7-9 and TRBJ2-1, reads DTGVSQNPRHKITKRGQNVTFRCDPISEHNRLYWYRQTLGQGPEFLTYFQNEAQLEKSRLLSDRFSAERPKGSFSTLEIQRTEQGDSAMYLCASSLGVVNEQFFGPGTRLTVL.

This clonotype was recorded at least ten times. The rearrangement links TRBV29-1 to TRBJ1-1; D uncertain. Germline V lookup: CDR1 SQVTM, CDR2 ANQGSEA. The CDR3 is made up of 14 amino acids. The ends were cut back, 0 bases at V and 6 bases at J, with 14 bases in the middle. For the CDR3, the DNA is TGCAGCGTTGAAGAAGCCACCGCCCACCCTGAAGCTTTCTTT. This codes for CSVEEATAHPEAFF.

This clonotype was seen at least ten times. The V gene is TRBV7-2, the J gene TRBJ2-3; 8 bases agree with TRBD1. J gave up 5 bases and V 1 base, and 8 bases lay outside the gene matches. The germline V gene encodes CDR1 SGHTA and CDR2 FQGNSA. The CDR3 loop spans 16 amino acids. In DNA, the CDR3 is TGTGCCAGCAGCTTAGTCACCAGGGGGCGTATAGATACGCAGTATTTT. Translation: CASSLVTRGRIDTQYF.

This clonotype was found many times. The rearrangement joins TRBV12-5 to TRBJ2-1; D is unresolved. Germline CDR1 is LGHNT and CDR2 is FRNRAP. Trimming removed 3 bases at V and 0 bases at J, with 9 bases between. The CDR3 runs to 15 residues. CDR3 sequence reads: CASGLGGSSYNEQFF. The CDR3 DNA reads TGTGCTAGTGGTTTAGGCGGCAGCTCCTACAATGAGCAGTTCTTC.

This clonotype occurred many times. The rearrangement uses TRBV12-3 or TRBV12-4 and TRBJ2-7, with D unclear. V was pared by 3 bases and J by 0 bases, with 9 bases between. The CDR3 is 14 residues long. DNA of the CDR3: TGTGCCAGCAGTTTCGACACCTTCTCCTACGAGCAGTACTTC. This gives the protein CASSFDTFSYEQYF.

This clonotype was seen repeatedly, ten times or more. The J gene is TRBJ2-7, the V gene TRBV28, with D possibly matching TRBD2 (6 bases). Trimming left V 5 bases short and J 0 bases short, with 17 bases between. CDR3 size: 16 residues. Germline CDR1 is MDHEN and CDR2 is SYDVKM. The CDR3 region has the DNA TGTGCCAGCAGTCCTTATCTAGCGAGTGGCTCCTACGAGCAGTACTTC. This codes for CASSPYLASGSYEQYF.

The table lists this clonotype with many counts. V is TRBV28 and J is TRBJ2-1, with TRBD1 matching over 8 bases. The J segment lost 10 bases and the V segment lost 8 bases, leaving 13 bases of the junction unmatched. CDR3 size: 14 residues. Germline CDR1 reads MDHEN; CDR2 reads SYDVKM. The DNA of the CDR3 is TGTGCCAGCGAGGGGACAGGCCGTGATCTAGAGCAGTTCTTC. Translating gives CASEGTGRDLEQFF.

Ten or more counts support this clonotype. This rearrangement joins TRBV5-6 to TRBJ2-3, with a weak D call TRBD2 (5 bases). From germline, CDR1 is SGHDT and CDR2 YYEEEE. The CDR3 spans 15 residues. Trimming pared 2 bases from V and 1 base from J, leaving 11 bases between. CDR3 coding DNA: TGTGCCAGCAGCTTTAGGGCGGGCCGCACAGATACGCAGTATTTT. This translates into CASSFRAGRTDTQYF. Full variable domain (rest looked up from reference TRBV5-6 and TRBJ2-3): DAGVTQSPTHLIKTRGQQVTLRCSPKSGHDTVSWYQQALGQGPQFIFQYYEEEERQRGNFPDRFSGHQFPNYSSELNVNALLLGDSALYLCASSFRAGRTDTQYFGPGTRLTVL.

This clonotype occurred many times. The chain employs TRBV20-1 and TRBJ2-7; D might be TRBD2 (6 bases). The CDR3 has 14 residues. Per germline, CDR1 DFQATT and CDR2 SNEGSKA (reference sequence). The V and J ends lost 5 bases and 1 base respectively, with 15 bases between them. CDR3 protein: CSAPFGTSSYEQYF. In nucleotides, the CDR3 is TGCAGTGCTCCCTTCGGGACTTCTTCCTACGAGCAGTACTTC.

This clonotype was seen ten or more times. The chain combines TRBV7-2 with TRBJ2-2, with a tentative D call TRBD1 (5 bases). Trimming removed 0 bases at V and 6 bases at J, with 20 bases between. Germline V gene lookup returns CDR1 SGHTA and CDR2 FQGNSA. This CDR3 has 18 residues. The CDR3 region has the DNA TGTGCCAGCAGCTTAGCGCTGGCTCTGAGAAAAGGGGCCGGGGAGCTGTTTTTT. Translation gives CASSLALALRKGAGELFF.

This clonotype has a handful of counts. The CDR3 sequence: CASSQRGGGPYEQYF. The CDR3 DNA follows: TGTGCCAGCAGCCAAAGGGGAGGGGGGCCGTACGAGCAGTACTTC. The rearrangement links TRBV3-1 to TRBJ2-7, with D maybe TRBD2 (7 bases). The CDR3 sequence is 15 residues long. Trimming removed 2 bases from V and 4 bases from J, with 15 bases in between. The germline V gene has CDR1 LGHDT and CDR2 YNNKEL (reference sequence).

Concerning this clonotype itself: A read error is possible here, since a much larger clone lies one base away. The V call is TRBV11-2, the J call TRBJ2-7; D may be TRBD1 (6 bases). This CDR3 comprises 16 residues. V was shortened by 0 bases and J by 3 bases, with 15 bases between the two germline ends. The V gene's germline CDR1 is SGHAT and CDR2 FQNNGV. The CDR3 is CASSLEEGVGGYEQYF. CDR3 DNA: TGTGCCAGCAGCTTAGAAGAAGGGGTAGGGGGCTACGAGCAGTACTTC.

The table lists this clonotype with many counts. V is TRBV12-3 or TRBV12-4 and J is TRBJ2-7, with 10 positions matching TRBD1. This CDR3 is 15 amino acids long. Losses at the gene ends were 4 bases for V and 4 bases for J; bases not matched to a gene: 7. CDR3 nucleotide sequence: TGTGCCAGCAGTTGGGTTTCGGACAGGGGGTACGAGCAGTACTTC. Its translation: CASSWVSDRGYEQYF.

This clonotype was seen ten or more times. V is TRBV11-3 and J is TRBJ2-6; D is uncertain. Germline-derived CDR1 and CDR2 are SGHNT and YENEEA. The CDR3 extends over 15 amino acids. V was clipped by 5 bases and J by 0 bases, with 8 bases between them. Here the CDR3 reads CASSAGNSGANVLTF. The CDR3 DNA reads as TGTGCCAGCAGCGCCGGTAACTCTGGGGCCAACGTCCTGACTTTC.

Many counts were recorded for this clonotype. DNA of the CDR3: TGTGCCAGCAGTGCCCCAACGAAAGGAAATTCACCCCTCCACTTT. Its protein is CASSAPTKGNSPLHF. The V gene is TRBV12-3 or TRBV12-4, the J gene TRBJ1-6; D is unresolved. The germline V and J ends were trimmed by 5 bases and 7 bases, with 15 bases remaining between them. CDR3 length: 15 amino acids.

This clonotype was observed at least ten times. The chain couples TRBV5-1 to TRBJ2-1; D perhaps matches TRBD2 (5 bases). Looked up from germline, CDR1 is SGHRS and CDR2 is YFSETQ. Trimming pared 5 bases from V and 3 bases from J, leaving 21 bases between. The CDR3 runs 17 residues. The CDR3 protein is CASREGLVSGYYNEQFF. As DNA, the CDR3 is TGCGCCAGCAGAGAAGGGCTTGTCAGCGGATACTACAATGAGCAGTTCTTC.

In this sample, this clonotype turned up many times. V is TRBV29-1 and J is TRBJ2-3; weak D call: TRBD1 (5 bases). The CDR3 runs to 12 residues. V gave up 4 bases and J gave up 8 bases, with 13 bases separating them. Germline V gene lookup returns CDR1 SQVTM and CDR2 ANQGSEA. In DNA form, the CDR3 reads TGCAGCGTTGCCGTGCAGGGCGGTACGCAGTATTTT. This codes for CSVAVQGGTQYF.